This T cell receptor beta chain was recorded in a study of blood T cell repertoires in COVID-19. Per germline, CDR1 SNHLY and CDR2 FYNNEI. With V trimmed by 4 bases and J by 4 bases, 3 bases remained unmatched. CDR3 size: 15 residues. In the original analysis: Amplifying reference gene primers gave estimates of nucleated cell counts. Method: immunoSEQ multiplex PCR; TCRdb's copy keeps in-frame clones and lacks some. From that table come the V and J calls and clone size; the DNA was used to work out D and trimming. The sample comprises roughly 200,000 clones, 60% to 85% of which are singletons, and roughly 8.7% rests with the top ten.

The receptor's source is a woman between 45 and 60 years old with active or convalescent COVID-19. The specimen was peripheral blood. The rearrangement uses TRBV2 and TRBJ2-3; 12 bases match TRBD1. The CDR3 is CASSAGTGGADTQYF. The CDR3, as DNA: TGTGCCAGCAGTGCCGGGACAGGGGGCGCAGATACGCAGTATTTT.